One sample yielded the 29 T cell receptor beta chains listed below, sequenced in a study of blood T cell repertoires in COVID-19. Sequencing was performed with immunoSEQ multiplex PCR; in TCRdb, only in-frame clones are kept and a portion is missing. The repertoire holds 350,000 to 500,000 clones, with nearly 90% as singletons. The material sequenced was PBMCs or T cells enriched from blood (not recorded which). The receptors were gathered from a woman aged 18-29 years who had been exposed to COVID-19.

The rearrangement links TRBV28 to TRBJ2-7, with 9 bases identical to TRBD2. The V and J ends lost 5 bases and 1 base, in that order; junction bases with no gene match: 3. This CDR3 comprises 14 residues. Germline-derived CDR1 and CDR2 are MDHEN and SYDVKM. CDR3 residues: CASSGLAISYEQYF. Here the CDR3 DNA reads TGTGCCAGCAGTGGACTAGCGATATCCTACGAGCAGTACTTC.

The chain joins TRBV7-9 to TRBJ1-4; 9 bases agree with TRBD1. V was clipped by 4 bases and J by 1 base; unmatched bases: 13. The length of the CDR3 is 19 residues. Germline V gene sequence: CDR1 SEHNR, CDR2 FQNEAQ (reference sequence). The CDR3 DNA sequence: TGTGCCAGCAGCTACAAGGTCGGACAGGGGAGCCTAACTAATGAAAAACTGTTTTTT. Its translation is CASSYKVGQGSLTNEKLFF.

The chain recombines TRBV2 with TRBJ1-5; 7 bases fit TRBD1. CDR1 and CDR2 (germline): SNHLY, FYNNEI. The CDR3 covers 15 residues. V lost 8 bases and J lost 3; bases outside the gene matches: 10. This CDR3 is CASLGQGVLNQPQHF. The CDR3 region has the DNA TGTGCCAGCCTCGGGCAGGGGGTCCTCAATCAGCCCCAGCATTTT. Supplemented by reference TRBV2 and TRBJ1-5, the full variable domain reads EPEVTQTPSHQVTQMGQEVILRCVPISNHLYFYWYRQILGQKVEFLVSFYNNEISEKSEIFDDQFSVERPDGSNFTLKIRSTKLEDSAMYFCASLGQGVLNQPQHFGDGTRLSIL.

The chain couples TRBV6-5 to TRBJ2-7; 8 bases agree with TRBD1. After removal of 0 bases from V and 5 bases from J, the junction contained 9 bases not matched to a gene. This CDR3 spans 16 amino acids. The germline CDR1 and CDR2 sequences are MNHEY and SVGAGI. In DNA form, the CDR3 reads TGTGCCAGCAGTTACTCGGACAGGGTGAGGTCGGACGAGCAGTACTTC. This gives the protein CASSYSDRVRSDEQYF.

The chain carries TRBV5-1 and TRBJ2-1; 8 bases agree with TRBD1. The germline V gene has CDR1 SGHRS and CDR2 YFSETQ. The V and J ends lost 0 bases and 6 bases, in that order; junction bases with no gene match: 5. The CDR3 covers 15 residues. As DNA, the CDR3 is TGCGCCAGCAGCTTGGGGGACAGGAGCCCCAATGAGCAGTTCTTC. Translating it yields CASSLGDRSPNEQFF. The full variable domain, in which reference TRBV5-1 and TRBJ2-1 provide the parts outside the CDR3, is KAGVTQTPRYLIKTRGQQVTLSCSPISGHRSVSWYQQTPGQGLQFLFEYFSETQRNKGNFPGRFSGRQFSNSRSEMNVSTLELGDSALYLCASSLGDRSPNEQFFGPGTRLTVL.

The V call is TRBV7-9, the J call TRBJ1-3; D is perhaps TRBD1 (6 bases). With 0 bases removed from V and 4 bases from J, the gap between germline ends came to 19 bases. The CDR3 totals 18 residues. The germline gives CDR1 SEHNR, CDR2 FQNEAQ (reference sequence). DNA for the CDR3: TGTGCCAGCAGCTTAGCTCCCAGATTCGACAGGAGAGGAAACACCATATATTTT. It is translated as CASSLAPRFDRRGNTIYF.

The chain is built from TRBV9 and TRBJ2-2; D is undetermined. This CDR3 has 15 amino acids. Trimming removed 0 bases from V and 1 base from J, with 7 bases in between. Looked up from germline, CDR1 is SGDLS and CDR2 is YYNGEE. The CDR3 nucleotides read TGTGCCAGCAGCGTAGCCCCGGGGAACACCGGGGAGCTGTTTTTT. This codes for CASSVAPGNTGELFF. Supplemented by reference TRBV9 and TRBJ2-2, the full variable domain reads DSGVTQTPKHLITATGQRVTLRCSPRSGDLSVYWYQQSLDQGLQFLIQYYNGEERAKGNILERFSAQQFPDLHSELNLSSLELGDSALYFCASSVAPGNTGELFFGEGSRLTVL.

Note on this clone: Other nucleotide sequences in the sample specify the same CDR3. V and J are TRBV14 and TRBJ1-2, with D possibly matching TRBD1 (6 bases). The CDR3 runs 13 residues. Trimming left V 4 bases short and J 2 bases short, with 8 bases between. Germline-derived CDR1 and CDR2 are SGHDN and FVKESK. The CDR3 sequence: CASSPGANYGYTF. In DNA, the CDR3 is TGTGCCAGCAGCCCAGGGGCAAACTATGGCTACACCTTC.

This sequence joins TRBV29-1 and TRBJ2-7; possible D gene TRBD2, 6 bases. CDR3 length: 14 amino acids. V lost 6 bases to trimming and J lost 2 bases, with 17 bases between them. The germline CDR1 and CDR2 sequences are SQVTM and ANQGSEA. CDR3 amino acids: CSVLHTGVPYEQYF. DNA for the CDR3: TGCAGCGTACTGCATACGGGAGTCCCCTACGAGCAGTACTTC.

The chain links TRBV28 to TRBJ1-6; D is possibly TRBD1 (5 bases). Germline V gives CDR1 MDHEN, CDR2 SYDVKM. V gave up 9 bases and J gave up 2 bases, with 14 bases separating them. The CDR3 has 15 residues. The CDR3 spells CASCGRGPYNSPLHF. CDR3 coding DNA: TGTGCCAGTTGTGGGCGGGGACCCTATAATTCACCCCTCCACTTT.

CDR3: CASSVWWTPESYNEQFF. The DNA for the CDR3 is TGCGCCAGCAGCGTTTGGTGGACACCTGAGTCCTACAATGAGCAGTTCTTC. The chain links TRBV4-1 to TRBJ2-1; D might be TRBD1 (5 bases). CDR3 length: 17 residues. Germline lookup yields CDR1 MGHRA and CDR2 YSYEKL. Trimming took off 5 bases at V and 1 base at J, with 18 bases between the two ends.

This clone was detected only a few times. The chain carries TRBV18 and TRBJ1-2; tentative D call: TRBD1 (5 bases). CDR1 and CDR2 from the germline V gene are KGHSH and LQKENI. The length of the CDR3 is 14 residues. V lost 2 bases to trimming and J lost 5 bases, with 12 bases between them. CDR3 coding DNA: TGTGCCAGCTCACCAGAGACAGTCGGATATGGCTACACCTTC. Amino acid sequence: CASSPETVGYGYTF. The whole variable domain, filled in from reference TRBV18 and TRBJ1-2, reads NAGVMQNPRHLVRRRGQEARLRCSPMKGHSHVYWYRQLPEEGLKFMVYLQKENIIDESGMPKERFSAEFPKEGPSILRIQQVVRGDSAAYFCASSPETVGYGYTFGSGTRLTVV.

This clone was detected only once. The chain combines TRBV7-9 with TRBJ2-1, with 8 bases matching TRBD1. V shed 4 bases and J 5 bases; nucleotides not matched to a gene: 7. The CDR3 has 15 amino acids. The germline CDR1 and CDR2 sequences are SEHNR and FQNEAQ (reference sequence). CDR3: CASSYRTGRDNEQFF. In DNA form, the CDR3 reads TGTGCCAGCAGCTACCGGACAGGGAGAGACAATGAGCAGTTCTTC.

This chain joins TRBV3-1 (or the pseudogene TRBV3-2) and TRBJ2-7, with 9 positions matching TRBD2. Unmatched junction bases numbered 7, after V lost 1 base and J lost 9 bases. This CDR3 comprises 14 residues. CDR1 LGHDT and CDR2 YNNKEL come from the germline V gene (reference sequence). The CDR3: CASSQVSSGSGQYF. As DNA, the CDR3 is TGTGCCAGCAGCCAAGTAAGTAGCGGGAGCGGGCAGTACTTC.

Concerning this clone: Other DNA sequences in the sample encode the same CDR3. The genes are TRBV5-1 and TRBJ1-5; possibly TRBD1 for D (6 bases). This CDR3 has 13 amino acids. Germline V gene sequence: CDR1 SGHRS, CDR2 YFSETQ. V dropped 7 bases and J dropped 1 base, with 9 bases sitting between them. CDR3 nucleotide sequence: TGCGCCAGCCGGACAGACAGCAATCAGCCCCAGCATTTT. This translates into CASRTDSNQPQHF. The full variable domain, in which reference TRBV5-1 and TRBJ1-5 provide the parts outside the CDR3, is KAGVTQTPRYLIKTRGQQVTLSCSPISGHRSVSWYQQTPGQGLQFLFEYFSETQRNKGNFPGRFSGRQFSNSRSEMNVSTLELGDSALYLCASRTDSNQPQHFGDGTRLSIL.

The chain couples TRBV24-1 to TRBJ2-3, with 10 bases identical to TRBD1. V shed 8 bases, J shed 2 bases, and the junction held 6 bases outside the gene matches. Germline lookup yields CDR1 KGHDR and CDR2 SFDVKD. This CDR3 spans 15 amino acids. Here the CDR3 reads CATMGQGTSTDTQYF. The CDR3 DNA is TGTGCCACCATGGGACAGGGGACTTCCACAGATACGCAGTATTTT.

J is TRBJ2-1 and V is TRBV5-6, with 7 bases aligning to TRBD2. This CDR3 has 18 residues. Germline values: CDR1 SGHDT, CDR2 YYEEEE. The V segment lost 1 base and the J segment 0 bases; nucleotides outside the gene matches: 10. The CDR3 DNA follows: TGTGCCAGCAGCTTGAGAGGTTGGGGGAGGGACTCCTACAATGAGCAGTTCTTC. Its translation: CASSLRGWGRDSYNEQFF.

The V gene is TRBV25-1, the J gene TRBJ2-1, with TRBD2 matching 13 bases. After removal of 3 bases from V and 7 bases from J, the junction contained 12 bases not matched to a gene. Germline V CDR1 and CDR2: MGHDK, SYGVNS. The CDR3 totals 18 residues. The CDR3 loop reads CASSDWTSGGLMLNEQFF. Here the CDR3 DNA reads TGTGCCAGCAGTGATTGGACTAGCGGGGGACTTATGCTGAATGAGCAGTTCTTC. Drawing the rest from reference TRBV25-1 and TRBJ2-1, the complete variable domain is EADIYQTPRYLVIGTGKKITLECSQTMGHDKMYWYQQDPGMELHLIHYSYGVNSTEKGDLSSESTVSRIRTEHFPLTLESARPSHTSQYLCASSDWTSGGLMLNEQFFGPGTRLTVL.

The chain is built from TRBV11-2 and TRBJ2-3; 11 positions agree with TRBD2. CDR1 is SGHAT, CDR2 FQNNGV, per germline. V was pared by 5 bases and J by 1 base, with 5 bases of the junction left unmatched. The CDR3 is 16 residues long. CDR3: CASSKLAGDRTDTQYF. DNA for the CDR3: TGTGCCAGCAGCAAACTAGCGGGGGACCGCACAGATACGCAGTATTTT.

The chain uses TRBV19 and TRBJ1-6; tentatively, D is TRBD1 (5 bases). The CDR3 is made up of 16 amino acids. V was clipped by 1 base and J by 10 bases, with 17 bases between them. Germline assignment: CDR1 LNHDA and CDR2 SQIVND (reference sequence). The DNA for the CDR3 is TGTGCCAGTAGTATAGTAAAGGGACTAGGGATATCACCCCTCCACTTT. Protein product: CASSIVKGLGISPLHF.

This rearrangement joins TRBV12-5 to TRBJ2-2; D gene uncertain. V was clipped by 8 bases and J by 1 base, with 5 bases between them. The CDR3 spans 12 residues. The germline gives CDR1 LGHNT, CDR2 FRNRAP. The CDR3 loop is CASTGNTGELFF. CDR3 DNA sequence: TGTGCTAGTACCGGGAACACCGGGGAGCTGTTTTTT.

The chain has TRBV19 and TRBJ1-2; D ambiguous. This CDR3 is built from 13 residues. CDR1 LNHDA and CDR2 SQIVND come from the germline V gene (reference sequence). V lost 10 bases and J 1 base, leaving 13 bases between the germline ends. CDR3 sequence reads: CATLRGFNYGYTF. CDR3 sequence (DNA): TGTGCCACCCTACGGGGTTTTAACTATGGCTACACCTTC.

This sequence joins TRBV19 and TRBJ1-1, with 8 bases identical to TRBD1. CDR1 is LNHDA and CDR2 is SQIVND in the germline V gene (reference sequence). The CDR3 contains 15 residues. With V trimmed by 7 bases and J by 2 bases, 9 bases remained unmatched. CDR3 protein: CASIPQGEGNTEAFF. The CDR3 nucleotides read TGTGCCAGTATCCCACAGGGGGAGGGCAACACTGAAGCTTTCTTT.

This sequence joins TRBV28 and TRBJ2-3; TRBD2 matches at 8 bases. The V and J ends lost 8 bases and 3 bases, in that order; junction bases with no gene match: 19. The CDR3 is 18 amino acids. Germline V gene data show CDR1 as MDHEN and CDR2 as SYDVKM. CDR3 loop: CASLDSTGRGGGTDTQYF. As DNA, the CDR3 is TGTGCCAGCCTAGACTCGACCGGGAGGGGGGGCGGTACAGATACGCAGTATTTT.

The chain recombines TRBV7-6 with TRBJ2-2; 12 bases align to TRBD2. Trimming cost V 4 bases and J 2 bases; bases outside gene matches: 2. Per the germline V gene, CDR1 is SGHVS and CDR2 is FNYEAQ. The CDR3 covers 16 residues. The CDR3 spells CASSYGLAGNTGELFF. The CDR3 DNA sequence: TGTGCCAGCAGCTACGGACTAGCGGGAAACACCGGGGAGCTGTTTTTT.

Concerning this clone: At one end, the junction sequence differs from germline, possibly due to a read error. This chain links TRBV7-2 with TRBJ1-1; TRBD1 is a possible D gene (5 bases). Germline CDR1 reads SGHTA; CDR2 reads FQGNSA. This CDR3 is built from 13 residues. CDR3 region: CASARGGRTEAFF. The CDR3 bases are TGTGCCAGCGCCCGCGGGGGAAGGACTGAAGCCTTCTTT.

The chain recombines TRBV9 with TRBJ2-4; TRBD2 aligns across 8 bases. The trim removed 2 bases at V and 8 bases at J, leaving 18 bases unmatched. The CDR3 runs to 18 residues. Germline V gene data show CDR1 as SGDLS and CDR2 as YYNGEE. CDR3 nucleotide sequence: TGTGCCAGCAGCGTTCCCCGGGAGGGGGGCCAGAATGAAGACATTCAGTACTTC. This translates into CASSVPREGGQNEDIQYF.

As to this clone: The sample holds other DNA sequences that translate to the same CDR3. This chain links TRBV7-2 with TRBJ2-5; TRBD1 might be the D (6 bases). Germline CDR1 and CDR2: SGHTA and FQGNSA. The CDR3 runs to 13 residues. V was trimmed by 3 bases and J by 2 bases, leaving 7 bases between them. CDR3 in DNA: TGTGCCAGCAGCTTTACAGGGCAAGAGACCCAGTACTTC. Translation: CASSFTGQETQYF.

The chain joins TRBV10-2 to TRBJ1-2; 8 bases line up with TRBD1. The V gene's germline CDR1 is WSHSY and CDR2 SAAADI. The CDR3 contains 14 residues. V shed 0 bases, J shed 7 bases, and the junction held 4 bases outside the gene matches. Written as DNA, the CDR3 is TGCGCCAGCAGTGAGTCACTGGGACAGGCTGGCTACACCTTC. It yields the protein CASSESLGQAGYTF.